The sample holds a few counts of the clone carrying this TCR beta chain. Its antigen is undetermined. The source of the sample is a study of identical twins. Germline V lookup: CDR1 MGHRA, CDR2 YSYEKL. V lost 4 bases and J 0 bases, leaving 16 bases between the germline ends. The CDR3 is made up of 17 amino acids. TCRdb itself ran the 5' RACE reads through MiXCR, one entry per CDR3 protein. The sample contains roughly 1,500,000 distinct CDR3 sequences, under 35% of which appear only once. The study's findings and limits: For cord blood, abundant beta clonotypes had fewer insertions, unlike memory repertoires, which showed none. Out-of-frame alpha sequences shared by twins showed excess low generation probability. Invariant MAIT and iNKT cells could partly confound zero-insertion analyses.

Among all donors, each was a healthy Caucasian. The chain employs TRBV4-1 and TRBJ2-4; TRBD1 might be the D (5 bases). The receptor was derived from a newborn girl in good health. Source material: cord blood. The CDR3 is CASSRGWTLLAKNIQYF. DNA of the CDR3: TGCGCCAGCAGCCGCGGATGGACACTTCTAGCCAAAAACATTCAGTACTTC.